This TCR beta chain emerged from a study of OX40 agonist ivuxolimab in advanced cancers. Study context: Ivuxolimab, which is an agonistic anti-OX40 (CD134) antibody, was administered to the patients. Study-wide results and limits: Clonal expansion by week 6 occurred in CD4+ and CD8+ blood T cells (at 0.1 to 3.0 mg/kg). Antigen specificity of clonally expanded peripheral T cells was not established.

Systemic immunosuppression or autoimmune disease history was grounds to exclude patients. Comments on this clone: The antigen remains undetermined.

Germline CDR1 and CDR2: MNHNS and SASEGT. This CDR3 region has 14 residues. V lost 4 bases, J lost 4 bases, and 13 bases lay in between. TCRdb's table, derived via immunoSEQ multiplex PCR, lists solely in-frame clones and lacks some. The sample shows about 100,000 clones, 89% of them seen only once. The sequenced sample was CD4+ or CD8+ T cells sorted from blood, obtained in a trial of the OX40 agonist ivuxolimab. The TCR was taken from an adult with an advanced solid tumor such as melanoma, head and neck, liver or kidney cancer. The chain couples TRBV6-1 to TRBJ1-2, with a weak D call TRBD1 (6 bases). CDR3 region: CASSAAGEGYGYTF. The CDR3 DNA sequence: TGTGCCAGCAGTGCGGCAGGGGAGGGCTATGGCTACACCTTC.